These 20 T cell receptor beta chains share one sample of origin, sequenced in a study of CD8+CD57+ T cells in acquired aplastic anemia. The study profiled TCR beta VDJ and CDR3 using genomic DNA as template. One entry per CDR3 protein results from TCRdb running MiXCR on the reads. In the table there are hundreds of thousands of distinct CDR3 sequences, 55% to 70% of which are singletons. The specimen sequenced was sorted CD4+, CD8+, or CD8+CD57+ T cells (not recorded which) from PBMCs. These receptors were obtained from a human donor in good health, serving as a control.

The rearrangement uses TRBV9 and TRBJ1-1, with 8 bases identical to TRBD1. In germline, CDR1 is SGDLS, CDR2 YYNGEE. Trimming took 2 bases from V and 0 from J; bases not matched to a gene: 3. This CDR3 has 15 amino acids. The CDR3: CASSVSTGVNTEAFF. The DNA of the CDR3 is TGTGCCAGCAGCGTTTCGACAGGGGTGAACACTGAAGCTTTCTTT.

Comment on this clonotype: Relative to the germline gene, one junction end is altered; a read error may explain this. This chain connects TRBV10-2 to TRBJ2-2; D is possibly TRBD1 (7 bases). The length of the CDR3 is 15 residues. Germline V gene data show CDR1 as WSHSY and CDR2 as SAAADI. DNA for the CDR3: TGTGCCAGCAGCGCACAGGGGCCCTTGAACGGGGAGGTGTTTTTT. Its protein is CASSAQGPLNGEVFF.

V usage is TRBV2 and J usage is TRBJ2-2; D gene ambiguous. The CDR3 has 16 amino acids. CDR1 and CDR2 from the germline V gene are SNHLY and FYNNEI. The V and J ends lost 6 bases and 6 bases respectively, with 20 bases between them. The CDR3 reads CASSLVGRKNSGELFF. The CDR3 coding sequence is TGTGCCAGCAGCTTAGTTGGCAGGAAAAACTCCGGGGAGCTGTTTTTT. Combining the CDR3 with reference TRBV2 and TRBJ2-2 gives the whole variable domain EPEVTQTPSHQVTQMGQEVILRCVPISNHLYFYWYRQILGQKVEFLVSFYNNEISEKSEIFDDQFSVERPDGSNFTLKIRSTKLEDSAMYFCASSLVGRKNSGELFFGEGSRLTVL.

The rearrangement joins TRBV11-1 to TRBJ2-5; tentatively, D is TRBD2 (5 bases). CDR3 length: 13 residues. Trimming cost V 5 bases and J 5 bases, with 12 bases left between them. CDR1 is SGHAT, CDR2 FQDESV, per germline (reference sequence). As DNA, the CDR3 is TGTGCCAGCAGCCGAAGTGGGGAGGAGACCCAGTACTTC. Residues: CASSRSGEETQYF.

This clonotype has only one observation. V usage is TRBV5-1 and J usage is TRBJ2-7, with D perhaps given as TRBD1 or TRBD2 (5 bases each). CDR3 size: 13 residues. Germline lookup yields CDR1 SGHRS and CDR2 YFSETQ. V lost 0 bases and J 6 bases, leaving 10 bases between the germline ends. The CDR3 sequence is CASSLGGTSEQYF. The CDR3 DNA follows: TGCGCCAGCAGCTTGGGGGGGACGTCCGAGCAGTACTTC. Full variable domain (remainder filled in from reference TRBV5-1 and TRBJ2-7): KAGVTQTPRYLIKTRGQQVTLSCSPISGHRSVSWYQQTPGQGLQFLFEYFSETQRNKGNFPGRFSGRQFSNSRSEMNVSTLELGDSALYLCASSLGGTSEQYFGPGTRLTVT.

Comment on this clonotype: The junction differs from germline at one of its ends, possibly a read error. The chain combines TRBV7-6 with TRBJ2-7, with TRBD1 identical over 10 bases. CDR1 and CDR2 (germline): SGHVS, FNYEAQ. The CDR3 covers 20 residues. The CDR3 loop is CASSTRQGTGEPPWSYEQYF. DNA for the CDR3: TGTGCTAGCAGCACTAGACAGGGGACAGGGGAGCCTCCTTGGTCCTACGAGCAGTACTTC.

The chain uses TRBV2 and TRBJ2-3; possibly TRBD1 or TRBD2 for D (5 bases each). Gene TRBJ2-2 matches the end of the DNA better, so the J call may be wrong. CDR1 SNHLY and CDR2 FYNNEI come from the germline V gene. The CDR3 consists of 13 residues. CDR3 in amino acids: CASSQEDTEALFF. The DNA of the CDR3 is TGTGCCAGCAGTCAGGAGGACACGGAGGCGCTGTTTTTT.

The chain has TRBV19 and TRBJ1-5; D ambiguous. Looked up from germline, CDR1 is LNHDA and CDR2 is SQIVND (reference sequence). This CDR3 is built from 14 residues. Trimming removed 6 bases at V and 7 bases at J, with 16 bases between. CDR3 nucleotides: TGTGCCAGTAGCGCCCCTTGGCCGGGCCAGCCCCAGCATTTT. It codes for CASSAPWPGQPQHF.

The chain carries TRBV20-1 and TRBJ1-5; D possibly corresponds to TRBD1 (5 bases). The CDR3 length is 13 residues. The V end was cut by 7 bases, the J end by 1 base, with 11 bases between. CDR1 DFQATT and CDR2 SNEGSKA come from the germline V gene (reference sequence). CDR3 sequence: CSVSGESNQPQHF. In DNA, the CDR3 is TGCAGTGTATCGGGGGAAAGCAATCAGCCCCAGCATTTT.

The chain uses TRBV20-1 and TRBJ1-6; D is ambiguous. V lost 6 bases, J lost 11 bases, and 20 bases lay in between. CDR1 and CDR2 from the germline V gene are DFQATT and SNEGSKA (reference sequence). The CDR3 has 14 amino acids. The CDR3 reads CSARIDGKGAPLHF. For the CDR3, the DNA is TGCAGTGCGCGGATCGACGGGAAAGGTGCACCCCTCCACTTT.

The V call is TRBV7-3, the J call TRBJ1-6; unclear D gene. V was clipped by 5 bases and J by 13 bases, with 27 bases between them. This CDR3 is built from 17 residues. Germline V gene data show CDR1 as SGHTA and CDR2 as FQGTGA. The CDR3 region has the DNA TGTGCCAGCAGCACTTTGACGGGCCAGACCTATCATTTTCCCCTCCACTTT. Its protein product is CASSTLTGQTYHFPLHF.

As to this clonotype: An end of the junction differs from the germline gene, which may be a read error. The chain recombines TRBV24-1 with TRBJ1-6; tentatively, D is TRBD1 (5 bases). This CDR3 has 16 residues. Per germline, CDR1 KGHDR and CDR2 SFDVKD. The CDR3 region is CATSDATGVQHSPLHF. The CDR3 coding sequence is TGTGCCACCAGTGACGCCACAGGAGTGCAGCATTCGCCCCTCCACTTT.

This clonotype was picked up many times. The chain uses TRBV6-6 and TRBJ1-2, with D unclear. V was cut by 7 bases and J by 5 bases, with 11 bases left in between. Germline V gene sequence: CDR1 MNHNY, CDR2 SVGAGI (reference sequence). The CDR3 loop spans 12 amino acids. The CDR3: CASTHGPYGYTF. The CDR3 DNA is TGTGCCAGCACCCACGGGCCTTATGGCTACACCTTC.

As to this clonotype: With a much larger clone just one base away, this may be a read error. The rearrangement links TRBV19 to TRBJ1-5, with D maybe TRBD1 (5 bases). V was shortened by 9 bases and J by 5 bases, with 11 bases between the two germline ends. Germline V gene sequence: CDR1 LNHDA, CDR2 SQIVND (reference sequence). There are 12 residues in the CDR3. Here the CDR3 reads CARGEVDQPQHF. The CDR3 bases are TGTGCCAGAGGGGAGGTAGATCAGCCCCAGCATTTT.

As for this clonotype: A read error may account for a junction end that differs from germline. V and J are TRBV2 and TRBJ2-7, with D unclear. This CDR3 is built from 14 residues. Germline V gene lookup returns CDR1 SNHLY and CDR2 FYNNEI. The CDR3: CASMDQVSSPRHYF. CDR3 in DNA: TGTGCCAGCATGGATCAGGTATCTTCACCCCGCCACTATTTC.

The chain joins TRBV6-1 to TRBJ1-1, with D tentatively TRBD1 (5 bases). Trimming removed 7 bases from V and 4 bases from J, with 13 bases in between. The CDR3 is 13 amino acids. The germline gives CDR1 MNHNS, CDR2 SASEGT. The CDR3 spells CASTRGDGTEAFF. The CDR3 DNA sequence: TGTGCCAGCACCCGAGGGGATGGCACTGAAGCTTTCTTT.

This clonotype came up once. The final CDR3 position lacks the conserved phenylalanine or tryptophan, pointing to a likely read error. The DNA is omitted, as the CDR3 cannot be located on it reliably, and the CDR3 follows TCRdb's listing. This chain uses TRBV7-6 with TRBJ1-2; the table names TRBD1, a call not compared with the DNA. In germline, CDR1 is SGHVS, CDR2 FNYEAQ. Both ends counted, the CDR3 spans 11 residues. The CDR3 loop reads CASRLDNGYDT.

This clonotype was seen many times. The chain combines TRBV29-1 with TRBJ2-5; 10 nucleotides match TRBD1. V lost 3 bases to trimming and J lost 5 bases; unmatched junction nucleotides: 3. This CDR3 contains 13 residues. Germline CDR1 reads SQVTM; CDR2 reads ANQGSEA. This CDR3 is CSVETGGEETQYF. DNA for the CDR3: TGCAGCGTTGAGACAGGGGGCGAGGAGACCCAGTACTTC.

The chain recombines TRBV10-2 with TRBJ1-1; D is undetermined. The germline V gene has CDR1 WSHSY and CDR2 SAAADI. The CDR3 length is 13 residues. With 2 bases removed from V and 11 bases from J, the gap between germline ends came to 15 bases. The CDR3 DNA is TGCGCCAGCAGTGAGCCATACAGAAATGGGGCTTTCTTT. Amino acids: CASSEPYRNGAFF.

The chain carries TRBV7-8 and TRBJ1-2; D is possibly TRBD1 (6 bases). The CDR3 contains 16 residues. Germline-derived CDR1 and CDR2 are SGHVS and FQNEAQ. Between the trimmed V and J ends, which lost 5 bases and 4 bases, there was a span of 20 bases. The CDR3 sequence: CASSRGAGVGAYGYTF. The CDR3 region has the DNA TGTGCCAGCAGCAGAGGGGCGGGGGTGGGGGCCTATGGCTACACCTTC. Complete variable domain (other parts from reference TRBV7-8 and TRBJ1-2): GAGVSQSPRYKVAKRGQDVALRCDPISGHVSLFWYQQALGQGPEFLTYFQNEAQLDKSGLPSDRFFAERPEGSVSTLKIQRTQQEDSAVYLCASSRGAGVGAYGYTFGSGTRLTVV.